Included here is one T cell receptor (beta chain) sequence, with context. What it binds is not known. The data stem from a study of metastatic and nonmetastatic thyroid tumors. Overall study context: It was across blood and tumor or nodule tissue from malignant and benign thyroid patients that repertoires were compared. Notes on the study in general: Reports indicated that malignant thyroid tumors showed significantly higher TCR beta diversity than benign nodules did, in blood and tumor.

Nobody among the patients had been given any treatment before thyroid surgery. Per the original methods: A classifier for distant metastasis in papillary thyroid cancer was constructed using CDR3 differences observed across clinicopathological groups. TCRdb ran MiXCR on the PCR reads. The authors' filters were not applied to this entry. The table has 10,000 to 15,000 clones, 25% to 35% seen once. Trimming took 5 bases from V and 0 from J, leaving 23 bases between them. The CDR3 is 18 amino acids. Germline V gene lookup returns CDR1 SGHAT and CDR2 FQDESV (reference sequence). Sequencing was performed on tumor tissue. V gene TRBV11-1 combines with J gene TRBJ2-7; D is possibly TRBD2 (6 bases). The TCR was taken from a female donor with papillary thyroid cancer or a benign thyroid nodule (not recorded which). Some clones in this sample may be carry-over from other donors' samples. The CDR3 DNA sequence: TGTGCCAGCAGCCCACCAATCTCCGGGACTTCTAGCTCCTACGAGCAGTACTTC. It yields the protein CASSPPISGTSSSYEQYF. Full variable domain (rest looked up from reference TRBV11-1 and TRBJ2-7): EAEVAQSPRYKITEKSQAVAFWCDPISGHATLYWYRQILGQGPELLVQFQDESVVDDSQLPKDRFSAERLKGVDSTLKIQPAELGDSAMYLCASSPPISGTSSSYEQYFGPGTRLTVT.